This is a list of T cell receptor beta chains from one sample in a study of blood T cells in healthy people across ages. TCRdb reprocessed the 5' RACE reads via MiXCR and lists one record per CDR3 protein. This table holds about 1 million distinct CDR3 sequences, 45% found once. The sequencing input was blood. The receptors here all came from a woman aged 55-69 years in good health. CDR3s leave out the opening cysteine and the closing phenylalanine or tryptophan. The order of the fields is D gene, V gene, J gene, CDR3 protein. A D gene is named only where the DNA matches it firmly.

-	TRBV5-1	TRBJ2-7	ASSLLGGGTSYEQY
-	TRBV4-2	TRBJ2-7	ASSQRFGLEIDYEQY
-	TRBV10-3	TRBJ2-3	AIRNGTDAQY
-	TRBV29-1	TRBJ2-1	SVAIGLYNEQF
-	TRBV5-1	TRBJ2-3	ASLYRWPTDTQY
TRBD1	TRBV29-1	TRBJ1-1	SVGQGNTEAF
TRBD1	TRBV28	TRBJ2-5	ASSPPGQGKETQY
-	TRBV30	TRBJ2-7	AWSVLYSYEQY
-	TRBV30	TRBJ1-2	ARSLGGSTGYT
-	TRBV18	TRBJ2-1	ASSPGDQGTETNEQF